This T cell receptor (beta chain) was sequenced in a study of blood T cell repertoires in COVID-19. Study background: Samples taken during acute and convalescent COVID-19 were collected in the United States, Italy and Spain.

This clone was counted a single time. As handled by the study authors: How many nucleated cells were present was estimated from reference gene primer amplification. The data were produced by immunoSEQ multiplex PCR, yet TCRdb's version contains in-frame clones alone and is incomplete. V and J calls plus clone size are reproduced from that table; the DNA served to infer D and trimming. The table lists about 90,000 clones, 75% to 90% of them singletons. With 6 bases removed from V and 3 bases from J, the gap between germline ends came to 11 bases. This CDR3 is built from 14 residues. CDR1 and CDR2 (germline): MNHNY, SVGAGI (reference sequence).

The sample comprised peripheral blood. This TCR was sampled from a human donor in a cohort sampled during active COVID-19. The rearrangement joins TRBV6-6 to TRBJ1-4; the D is unclear. CDR3 in amino acids: CASRSQTSNEKLFF. DNA for the CDR3: TGTGCCAGCAGGTCACAGACCTCTAATGAAAAACTGTTTTTT.